This TCR beta chain was sequenced in a study of T cell repertoires in cytomegalovirus infection. Study-wide background: The public TCR beta signatures pointed to both CMV infection and matching HLA type.

Comment on this clonotype: Its antigen remains unknown.

The ends were cut back, 1 base at V and 1 base at J, with 13 bases in the middle. The CDR3 consists of 17 residues. The germline gives CDR1 SGHTA, CDR2 FQGNSA. TCRdb itself ran the reads through MiXCR, one entry per CDR3 protein. In the table there are hundreds of thousands of distinct CDR3 sequences, around 32% of which are singletons. Study conclusions and caveats: Cumulative public TCR beta family frequency identified carriers of CMV plus the relevant HLA. Within the response measured ex vivo, HLA-C-restricted CMV-specific TCR beta clonotypes were dominant.

The sequence was collected from a human donor in good health (CMV status not recorded). Some clones in this sample may be carry-over from other donors' samples. The V gene is TRBV7-2, the J gene TRBJ1-4; D gene uncertain. Sequencing was performed on cultured CD8+ T cells from PBMCs, taken from culture after CMV antigen stimulation. The CDR3 DNA sequence: TGTGCCAGCAGCTTAGGCCGGGAGGGTGTAACTAATGAAAAACTGTTTTTT. This translates into CASSLGREGVTNEKLFF.